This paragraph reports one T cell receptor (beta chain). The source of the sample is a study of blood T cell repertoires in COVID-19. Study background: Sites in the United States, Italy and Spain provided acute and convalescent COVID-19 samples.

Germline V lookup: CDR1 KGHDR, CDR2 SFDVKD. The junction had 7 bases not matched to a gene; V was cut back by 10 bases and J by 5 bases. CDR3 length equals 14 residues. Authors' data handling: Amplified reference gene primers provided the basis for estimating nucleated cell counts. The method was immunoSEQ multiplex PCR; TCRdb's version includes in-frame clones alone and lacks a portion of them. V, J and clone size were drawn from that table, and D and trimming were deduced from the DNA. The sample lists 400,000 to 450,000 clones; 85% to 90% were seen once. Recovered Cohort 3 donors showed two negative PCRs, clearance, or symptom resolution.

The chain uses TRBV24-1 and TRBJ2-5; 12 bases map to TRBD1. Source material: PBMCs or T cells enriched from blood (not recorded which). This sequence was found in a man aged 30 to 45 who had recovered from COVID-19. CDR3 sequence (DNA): TGTGCCACGGGACAGGGGGCTTTTGGTGAGACCCAGTACTTC. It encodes CATGQGAFGETQYF.